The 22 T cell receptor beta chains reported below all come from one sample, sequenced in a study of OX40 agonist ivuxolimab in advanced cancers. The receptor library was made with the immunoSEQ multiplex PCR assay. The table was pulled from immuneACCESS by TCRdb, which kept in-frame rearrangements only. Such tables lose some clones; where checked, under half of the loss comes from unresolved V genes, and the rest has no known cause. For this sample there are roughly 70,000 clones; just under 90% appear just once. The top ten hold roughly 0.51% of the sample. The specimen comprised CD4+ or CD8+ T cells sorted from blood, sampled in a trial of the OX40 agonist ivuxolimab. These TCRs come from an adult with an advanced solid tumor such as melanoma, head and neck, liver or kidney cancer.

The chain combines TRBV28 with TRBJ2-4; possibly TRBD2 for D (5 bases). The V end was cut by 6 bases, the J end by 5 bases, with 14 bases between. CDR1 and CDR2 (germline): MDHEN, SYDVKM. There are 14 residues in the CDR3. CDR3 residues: CASRGLALQNIQYF. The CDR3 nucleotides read TGTGCCAGCAGAGGGCTAGCTCTCCAAAACATTCAGTACTTC.

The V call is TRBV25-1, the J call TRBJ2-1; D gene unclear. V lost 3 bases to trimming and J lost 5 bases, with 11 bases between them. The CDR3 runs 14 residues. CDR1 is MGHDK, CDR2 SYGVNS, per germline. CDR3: CASSDTPPNNEQFF. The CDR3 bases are TGTGCCAGCAGTGATACCCCCCCTAACAATGAGCAGTTCTTC.

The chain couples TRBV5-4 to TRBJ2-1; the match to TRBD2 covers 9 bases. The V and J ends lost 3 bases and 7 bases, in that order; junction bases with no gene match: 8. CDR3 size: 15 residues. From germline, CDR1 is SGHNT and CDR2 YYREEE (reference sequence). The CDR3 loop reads CASSYSGSSGNEQFF. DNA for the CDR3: TGTGCCAGCAGCTATAGCGGGAGTAGCGGGAATGAGCAGTTCTTC.

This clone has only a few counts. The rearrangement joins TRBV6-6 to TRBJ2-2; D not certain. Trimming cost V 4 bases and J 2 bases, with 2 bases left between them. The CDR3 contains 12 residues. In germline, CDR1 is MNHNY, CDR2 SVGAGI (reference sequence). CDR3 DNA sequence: TGTGCCAGCAGTTTCAACACCGGGGAGCTGTTTTTT. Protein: CASSFNTGELFF.

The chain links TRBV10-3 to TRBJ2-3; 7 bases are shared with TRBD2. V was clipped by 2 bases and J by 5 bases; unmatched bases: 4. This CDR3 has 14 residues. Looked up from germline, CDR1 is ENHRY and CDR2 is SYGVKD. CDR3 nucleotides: TGTGCCATCAGTGAGCGGGAGCGGGGAGATACGCAGTATTTT. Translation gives CAISERERGDTQYF.

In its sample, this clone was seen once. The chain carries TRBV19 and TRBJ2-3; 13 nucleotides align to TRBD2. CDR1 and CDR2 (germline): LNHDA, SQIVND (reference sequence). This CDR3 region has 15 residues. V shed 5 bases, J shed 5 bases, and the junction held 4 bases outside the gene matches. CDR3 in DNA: TGTGCCAGTAGTCTCTGGACTAGCGGGAGAGATACGCAGTATTTT. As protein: CASSLWTSGRDTQYF.

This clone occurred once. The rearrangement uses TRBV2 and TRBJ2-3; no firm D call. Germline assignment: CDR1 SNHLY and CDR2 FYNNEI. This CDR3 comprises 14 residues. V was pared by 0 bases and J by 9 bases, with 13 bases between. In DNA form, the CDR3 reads TGTGCCAGCAGTGAAGCGATACCCCGAGCCACGCAGTATTTT. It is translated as CASSEAIPRATQYF.

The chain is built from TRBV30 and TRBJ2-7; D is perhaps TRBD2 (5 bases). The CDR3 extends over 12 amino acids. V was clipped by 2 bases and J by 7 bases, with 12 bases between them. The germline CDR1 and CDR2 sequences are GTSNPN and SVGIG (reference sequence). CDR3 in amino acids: CAWSTLRGEQYF. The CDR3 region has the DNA TGTGCCTGGAGTACCCTCCGGGGTGAGCAGTACTTC.

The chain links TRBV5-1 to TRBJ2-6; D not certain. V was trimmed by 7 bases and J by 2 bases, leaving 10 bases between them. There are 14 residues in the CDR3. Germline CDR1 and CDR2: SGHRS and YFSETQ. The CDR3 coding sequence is TGCGCCAGCTTCCCTGGGGCTGGGGCCAACGTCCTGACTTTC. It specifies CASFPGAGANVLTF.

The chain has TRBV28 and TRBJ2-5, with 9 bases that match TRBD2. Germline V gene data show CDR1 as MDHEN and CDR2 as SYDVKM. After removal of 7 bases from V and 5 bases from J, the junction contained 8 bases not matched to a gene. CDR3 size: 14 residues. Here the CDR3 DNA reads TGTGCCAGCACCCGTAGCGGGAGAGGGGAGACCCAGTACTTC. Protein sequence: CASTRSGRGETQYF.

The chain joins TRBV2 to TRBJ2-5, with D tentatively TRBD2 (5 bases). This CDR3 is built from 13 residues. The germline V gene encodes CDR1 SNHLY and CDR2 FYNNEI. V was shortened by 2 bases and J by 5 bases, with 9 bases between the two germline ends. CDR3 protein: CASSEPGWETQYF. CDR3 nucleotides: TGTGCCAGCAGTGAACCGGGATGGGAGACCCAGTACTTC.

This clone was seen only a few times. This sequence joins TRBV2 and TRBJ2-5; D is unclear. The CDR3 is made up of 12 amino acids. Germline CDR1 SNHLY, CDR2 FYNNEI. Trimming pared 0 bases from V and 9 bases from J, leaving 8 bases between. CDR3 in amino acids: CASSEAGRAQYF. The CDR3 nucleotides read TGTGCCAGCAGTGAAGCCGGCCGGGCCCAGTACTTC.

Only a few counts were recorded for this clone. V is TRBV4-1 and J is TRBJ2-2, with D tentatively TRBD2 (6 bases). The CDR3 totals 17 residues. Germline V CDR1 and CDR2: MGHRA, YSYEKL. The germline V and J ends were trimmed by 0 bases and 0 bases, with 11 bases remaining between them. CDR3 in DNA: TGCGCCAGCAGCCAAGATGGTTCGGGAGCGAACACCGGGGAGCTGTTTTTT. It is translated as CASSQDGSGANTGELFF.

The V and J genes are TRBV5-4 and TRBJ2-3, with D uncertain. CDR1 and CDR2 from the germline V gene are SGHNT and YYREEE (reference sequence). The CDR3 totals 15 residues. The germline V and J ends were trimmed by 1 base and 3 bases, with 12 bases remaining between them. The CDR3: CASSLRLVETDTQYF. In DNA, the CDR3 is TGTGCCAGCAGCTTGAGGCTAGTAGAAACAGATACGCAGTATTTT.

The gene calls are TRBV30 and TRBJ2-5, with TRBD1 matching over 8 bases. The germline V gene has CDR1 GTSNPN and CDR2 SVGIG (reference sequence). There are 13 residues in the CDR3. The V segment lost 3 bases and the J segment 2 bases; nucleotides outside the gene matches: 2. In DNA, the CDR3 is TGTGCCTGGAGCCGACAGGGGCAAGAGACCCAGTACTTC. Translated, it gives CAWSRQGQETQYF.

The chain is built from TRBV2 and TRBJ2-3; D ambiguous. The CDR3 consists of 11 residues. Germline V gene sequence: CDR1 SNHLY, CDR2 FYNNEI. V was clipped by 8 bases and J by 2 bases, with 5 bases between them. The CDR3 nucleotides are TGTGCCAGCCACACCACAGATACGCAGTATTTT. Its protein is CASHTTDTQYF. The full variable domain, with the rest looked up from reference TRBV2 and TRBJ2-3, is EPEVTQTPSHQVTQMGQEVILRCVPISNHLYFYWYRQILGQKVEFLVSFYNNEISEKSEIFDDQFSVERPDGSNFTLKIRSTKLEDSAMYFCASHTTDTQYFGPGTRLTVL.

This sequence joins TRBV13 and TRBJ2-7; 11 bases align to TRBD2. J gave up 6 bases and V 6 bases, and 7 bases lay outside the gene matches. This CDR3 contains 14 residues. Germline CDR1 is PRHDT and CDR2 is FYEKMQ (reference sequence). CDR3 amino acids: CASSLLAGESEQYF. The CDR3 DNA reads TGTGCCAGCAGTCTACTAGCGGGAGAATCCGAGCAGTACTTC.

The CDR3: CASSRFRTGGSRKNEQFF. The CDR3 coding sequence is TGTGCCAGCAGCCGATTCAGGACGGGCGGGAGTAGGAAGAATGAGCAGTTCTTC. This chain links TRBV7-8 with TRBJ2-1; TRBD2 matches 7 bases. V shed 5 bases, J shed 7 bases, and the junction held 20 bases outside the gene matches. The germline CDR1 and CDR2 sequences are SGHVS and FQNEAQ. This CDR3 has 18 amino acids.

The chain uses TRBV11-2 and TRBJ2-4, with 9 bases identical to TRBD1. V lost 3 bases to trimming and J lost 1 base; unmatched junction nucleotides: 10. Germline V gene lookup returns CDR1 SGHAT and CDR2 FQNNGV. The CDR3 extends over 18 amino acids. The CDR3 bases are TGTGCCAGCAGCTTTAACAGGGGGCGGTACGCGGCCAAAAACATTCAGTACTTC. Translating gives CASSFNRGRYAAKNIQYF.

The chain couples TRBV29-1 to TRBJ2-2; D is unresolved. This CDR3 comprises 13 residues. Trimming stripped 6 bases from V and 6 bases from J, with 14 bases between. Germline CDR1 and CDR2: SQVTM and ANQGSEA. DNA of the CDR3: TGCAGCGTCCGGACCCTTCGTTCCGGGGAGCTGTTTTTT. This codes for CSVRTLRSGELFF.

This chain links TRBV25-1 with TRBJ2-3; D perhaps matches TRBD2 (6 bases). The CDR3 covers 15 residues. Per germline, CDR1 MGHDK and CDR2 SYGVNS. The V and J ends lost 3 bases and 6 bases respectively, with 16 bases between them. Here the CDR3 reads CASSDWRALGDTQYF. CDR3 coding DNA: TGTGCCAGCAGTGATTGGAGGGCCCTGGGCGATACGCAGTATTTT. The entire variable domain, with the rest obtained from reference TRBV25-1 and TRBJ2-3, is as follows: EADIYQTPRYLVIGTGKKITLECSQTMGHDKMYWYQQDPGMELHLIHYSYGVNSTEKGDLSSESTVSRIRTEHFPLTLESARPSHTSQYLCASSDWRALGDTQYFGPGTRLTVL.

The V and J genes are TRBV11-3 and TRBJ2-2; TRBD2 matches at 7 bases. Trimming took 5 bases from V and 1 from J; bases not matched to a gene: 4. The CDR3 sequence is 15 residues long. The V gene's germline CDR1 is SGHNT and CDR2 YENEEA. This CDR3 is CASSPGGRNTGELFF. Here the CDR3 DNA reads TGTGCCAGCAGCCCTGGCGGGAGGAACACCGGGGAGCTGTTTTTT.